Described below is a single TCR beta chain sequence and its context. Antigen unknown. The record originates from a study of shared clonotypes between healthy human individuals. Study observations and caveats: Sampling included only blood; tissue repertoires likely differ. All-four-donor shared clonotypes had higher generation probabilities than non-shared clonotypes did. Clonotype sharing across several donors was observed for roughly 5% of naive CD4 clonotypes. Compared with memory subsets, naive subsets generally had larger estimated richness.

Germline V CDR1 and CDR2: SGHVS, FQNEAQ. Trimming removed 0 bases from V and 3 bases from J; junction bases left unmatched: 2. The CDR3 has 15 residues. The protocol was immunoSEQ multiplex PCR, while the TCRdb copy is restricted to in-frame clones and leaves out a portion. This sample yields approximately 95,000 clones, of which less than 80% are seen a single time; over 35% belongs to the top ten. What was sequenced was memory CD8+ T cells sorted from blood. Subset here: CD45RO+ cells pooled with CCR7-negative TemRA cells. This TCR was recovered from a man under 40 in good health. V is TRBV7-8 and J is TRBJ2-3; TRBD1 matches at 8 bases. CDR3 loop: CASSLAGQGTDTQYF. The CDR3 DNA reads TGTGCCAGCAGCTTAGCCGGACAGGGTACAGATACGCAGTATTTT. The whole variable domain, filled in from reference TRBV7-8 and TRBJ2-3, reads GAGVSQSPRYKVAKRGQDVALRCDPISGHVSLFWYQQALGQGPEFLTYFQNEAQLDKSGLPSDRFFAERPEGSVSTLKIQRTQQEDSAVYLCASSLAGQGTDTQYFGPGTRLTVL.